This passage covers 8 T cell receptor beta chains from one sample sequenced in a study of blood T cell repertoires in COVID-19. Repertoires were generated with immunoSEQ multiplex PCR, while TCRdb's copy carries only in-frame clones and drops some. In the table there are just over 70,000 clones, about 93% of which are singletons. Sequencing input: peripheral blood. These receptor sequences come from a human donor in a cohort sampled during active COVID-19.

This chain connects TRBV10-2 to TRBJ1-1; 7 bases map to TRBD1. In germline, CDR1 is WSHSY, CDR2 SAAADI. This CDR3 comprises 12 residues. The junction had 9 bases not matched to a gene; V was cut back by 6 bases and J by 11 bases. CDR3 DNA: TGCGCCAGCAGCCAGCGGGAGGGGGCGGCTTTCTTT. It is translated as CASSQREGAAFF.

The CDR3 loop is CASSQDRIWVRGENQPQHF. Written as DNA, the CDR3 is TGCGCCAGCAGCCAAGATCGAATTTGGGTCAGGGGCGAGAATCAGCCCCAGCATTTT. The rearrangement links TRBV4-1 to TRBJ1-5; TRBD1 might be the D (6 bases). Germline V gene data show CDR1 as MGHRA and CDR2 as YSYEKL. CDR3 length: 19 amino acids. Trimming removed 0 bases from V and 4 bases from J, with 22 bases in between.

The CDR3 is CAWSAPGTGGSGANVLTF. The CDR3 DNA sequence: TGTGCCTGGAGTGCTCCCGGGACAGGGGGATCTGGGGCCAACGTCCTGACTTTC. V is TRBV30 and J is TRBJ2-6, with TRBD1 matching over 11 bases. The trim removed 1 base at V and 1 base at J, leaving 6 bases unmatched. The CDR3 consists of 18 residues. The germline gives CDR1 GTSNPN, CDR2 SVGIG (reference sequence).

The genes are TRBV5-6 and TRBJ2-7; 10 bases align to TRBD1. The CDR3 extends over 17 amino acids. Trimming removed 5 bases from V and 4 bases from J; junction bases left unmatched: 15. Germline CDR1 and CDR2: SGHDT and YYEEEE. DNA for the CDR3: TGTGCCAGCAGACCCGCGGGGAGGACAGGGGGGGCGTACGAGCAGTACTTC. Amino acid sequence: CASRPAGRTGGAYEQYF. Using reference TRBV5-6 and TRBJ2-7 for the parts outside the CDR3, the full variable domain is DAGVTQSPTHLIKTRGQQVTLRCSPKSGHDTVSWYQQALGQGPQFIFQYYEEEERQRGNFPDRFSGHQFPNYSSELNVNALLLGDSALYLCASRPAGRTGGAYEQYFGPGTRLTVT.

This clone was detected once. In DNA form, the CDR3 reads TGTGCCAGCAAACCGGGACAGGGAATATCTGGGGCCAACGTCCTGACTTTC. Translating gives CASKPGQGISGANVLTF. This chain links TRBV27 with TRBJ2-6, with 9 bases matching TRBD1. Trimming cost V 7 bases and J 1 base; bases outside gene matches: 8. The CDR3 loop spans 17 amino acids. Germline V gene data show CDR1 as MNHEY and CDR2 as SMNVEV (reference sequence).

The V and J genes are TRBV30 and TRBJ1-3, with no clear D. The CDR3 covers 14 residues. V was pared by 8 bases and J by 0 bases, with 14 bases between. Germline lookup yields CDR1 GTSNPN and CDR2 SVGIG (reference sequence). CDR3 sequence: CAPSGVRSGNTIYF. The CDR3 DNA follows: TGTGCCCCCAGCGGGGTACGCTCTGGAAACACCATATATTTT.

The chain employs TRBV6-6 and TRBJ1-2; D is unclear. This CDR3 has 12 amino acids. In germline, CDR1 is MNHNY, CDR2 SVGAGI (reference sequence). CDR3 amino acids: CGVDGGNYGYTF. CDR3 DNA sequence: TGTGGGGTAGACGGAGGTAACTATGGCTACACCTTC.

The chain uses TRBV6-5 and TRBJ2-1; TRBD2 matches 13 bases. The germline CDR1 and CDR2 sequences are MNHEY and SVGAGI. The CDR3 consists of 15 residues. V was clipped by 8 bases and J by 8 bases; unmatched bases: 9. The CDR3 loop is CASAGTSGGGYEQFF. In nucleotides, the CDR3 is TGTGCCAGCGCGGGTACTAGCGGGGGGGGTTATGAGCAGTTCTTC.